The TCR beta chain under discussion was sequenced for a study of CD8 T cells in ankylosing spondylitis. Worth noting for this clonotype: What it binds is not known.

The V end lost 0 bases, the J end lost 5 bases, and 17 bases lay between the germline ends. This CDR3 contains 17 residues. The V gene's germline CDR1 is LNHNV and CDR2 YYDKDF (reference sequence). One entry per CDR3 protein, called by TCRdb with MiXCR from the 5' RACE reads. The sample has 150,000 to 200,000 distinct CDR3 sequences, more than 10% seen once. General study findings and limits: Researchers report that disease-linked clones proved CD8+ and relatively rare in peripheral blood.

This sequence joins TRBV15 and TRBJ1-5; D remains ambiguous. The sequenced material came from blood, either unsorted or a sorted T cell fraction (not recorded which). The clonotype comes from a male donor with ankylosing spondylitis or in good health (not recorded which). CDR3: CATSRDPGSLEDQPQHF. The CDR3 nucleotides are TGTGCCACCAGCAGAGATCCGGGATCCCTGGAGGATCAGCCCCAGCATTTT. The full variable domain, in which reference TRBV15 and TRBJ1-5 provide the parts outside the CDR3, is DAMVIQNPRYQVTQFGKPVTLSCSQTLNHNVMYWYQQKSSQAPKLLFHYYDKDFNNEADTPDNFQSRRPNTSFCFLDIRSPGLGDTAMYLCATSRDPGSLEDQPQHFGDGTRLSIL.